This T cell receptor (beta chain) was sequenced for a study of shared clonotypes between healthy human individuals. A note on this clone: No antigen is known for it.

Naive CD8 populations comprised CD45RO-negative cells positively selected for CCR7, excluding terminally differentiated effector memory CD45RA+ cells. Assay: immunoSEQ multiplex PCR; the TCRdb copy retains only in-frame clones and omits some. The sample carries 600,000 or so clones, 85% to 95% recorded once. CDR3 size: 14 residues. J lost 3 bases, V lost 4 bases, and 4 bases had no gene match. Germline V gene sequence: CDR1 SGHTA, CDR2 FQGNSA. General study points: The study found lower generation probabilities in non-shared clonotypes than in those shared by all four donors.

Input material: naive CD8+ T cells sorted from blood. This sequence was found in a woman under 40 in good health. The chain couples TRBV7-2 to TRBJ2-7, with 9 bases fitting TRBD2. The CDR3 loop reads CASSSGLAYYEQYF. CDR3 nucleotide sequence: TGTGCCAGCAGCTCGGGACTAGCCTACTACGAGCAGTACTTC.